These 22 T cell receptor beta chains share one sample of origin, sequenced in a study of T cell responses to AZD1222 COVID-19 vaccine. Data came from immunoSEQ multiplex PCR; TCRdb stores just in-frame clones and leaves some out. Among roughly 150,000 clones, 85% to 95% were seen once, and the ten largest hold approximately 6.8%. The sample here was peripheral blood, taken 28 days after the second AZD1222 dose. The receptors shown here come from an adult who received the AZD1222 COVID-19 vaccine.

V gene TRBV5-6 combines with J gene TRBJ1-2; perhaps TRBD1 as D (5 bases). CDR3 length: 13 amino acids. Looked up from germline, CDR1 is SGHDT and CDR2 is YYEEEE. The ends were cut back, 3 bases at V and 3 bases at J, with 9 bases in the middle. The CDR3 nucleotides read TGTGCCAGCAGCTCCGGGGGGGACTATGGCTACACCTTC. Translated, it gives CASSSGGDYGYTF.

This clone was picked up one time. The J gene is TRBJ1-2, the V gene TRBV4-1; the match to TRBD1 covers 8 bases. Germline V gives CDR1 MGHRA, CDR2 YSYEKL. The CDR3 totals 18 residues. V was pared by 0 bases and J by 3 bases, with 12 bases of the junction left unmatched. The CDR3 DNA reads TGCGCCAGCAGCCAAGATCTGGGTGACAGGGGTAGCGACTATGGCTACACCTTC. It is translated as CASSQDLGDRGSDYGYTF.

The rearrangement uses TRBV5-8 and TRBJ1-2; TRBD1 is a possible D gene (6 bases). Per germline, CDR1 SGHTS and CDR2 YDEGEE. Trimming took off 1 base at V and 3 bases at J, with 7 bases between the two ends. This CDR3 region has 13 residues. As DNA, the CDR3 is TGTGCCAGCAGCTTGCACAGGGACTATGGCTACACCTTC. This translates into CASSLHRDYGYTF.

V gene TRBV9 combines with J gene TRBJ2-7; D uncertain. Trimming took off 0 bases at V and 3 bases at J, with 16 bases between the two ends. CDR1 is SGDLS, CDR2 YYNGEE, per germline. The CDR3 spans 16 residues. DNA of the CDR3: TGTGCCAGCAGCGTAGGGCTGGGAATTGGGCTCTACGAGCAGTACTTC. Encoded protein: CASSVGLGIGLYEQYF.

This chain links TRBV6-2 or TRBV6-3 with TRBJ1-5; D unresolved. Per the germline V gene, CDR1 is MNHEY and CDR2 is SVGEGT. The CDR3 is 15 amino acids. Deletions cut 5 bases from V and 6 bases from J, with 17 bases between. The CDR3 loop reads CASSVQVPDLQPQHF. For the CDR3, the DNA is TGTGCCAGCAGTGTTCAAGTCCCCGACCTTCAGCCCCAGCATTTT.

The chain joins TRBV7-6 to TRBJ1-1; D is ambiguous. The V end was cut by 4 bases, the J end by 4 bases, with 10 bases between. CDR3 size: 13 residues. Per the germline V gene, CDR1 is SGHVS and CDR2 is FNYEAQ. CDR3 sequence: CASSSGRVTEAFF. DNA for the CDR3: TGTGCCAGCAGCTCTGGAAGGGTCACTGAAGCTTTCTTT.

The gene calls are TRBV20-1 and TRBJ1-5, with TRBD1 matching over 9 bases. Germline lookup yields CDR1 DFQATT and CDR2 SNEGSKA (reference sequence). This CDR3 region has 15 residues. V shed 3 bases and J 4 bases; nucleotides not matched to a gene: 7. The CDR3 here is CSASEGQGENQPQHF. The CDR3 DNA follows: TGCAGTGCTAGTGAGGGACAGGGAGAAAATCAGCCCCAGCATTTT.

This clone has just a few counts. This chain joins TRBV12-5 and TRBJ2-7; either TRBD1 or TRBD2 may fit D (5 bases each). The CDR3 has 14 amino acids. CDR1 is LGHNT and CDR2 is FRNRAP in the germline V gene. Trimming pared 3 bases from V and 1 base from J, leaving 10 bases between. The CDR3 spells CASGFGRESYEQYF. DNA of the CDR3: TGTGCTAGTGGTTTCGGCAGGGAGTCCTACGAGCAGTACTTC.

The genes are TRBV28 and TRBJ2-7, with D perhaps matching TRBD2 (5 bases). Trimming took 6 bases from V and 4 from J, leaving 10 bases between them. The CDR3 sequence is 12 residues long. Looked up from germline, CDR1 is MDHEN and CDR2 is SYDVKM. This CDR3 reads CASRGRRYEQYF. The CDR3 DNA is TGTGCCAGCAGAGGCAGGAGGTACGAGCAGTACTTC.

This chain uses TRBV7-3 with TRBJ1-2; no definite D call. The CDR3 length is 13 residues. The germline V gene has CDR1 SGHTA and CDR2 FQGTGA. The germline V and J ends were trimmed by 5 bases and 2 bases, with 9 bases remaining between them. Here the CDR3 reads CASSPDGNYGYTF. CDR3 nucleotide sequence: TGTGCCAGCAGCCCGGACGGGAACTATGGCTACACCTTC.

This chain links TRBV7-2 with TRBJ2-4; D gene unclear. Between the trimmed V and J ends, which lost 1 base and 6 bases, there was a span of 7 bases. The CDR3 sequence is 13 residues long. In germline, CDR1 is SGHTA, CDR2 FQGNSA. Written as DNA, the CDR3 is TGTGCCAGCAGCTTAGTAAAGGGAAACATTCAGTACTTC. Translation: CASSLVKGNIQYF.

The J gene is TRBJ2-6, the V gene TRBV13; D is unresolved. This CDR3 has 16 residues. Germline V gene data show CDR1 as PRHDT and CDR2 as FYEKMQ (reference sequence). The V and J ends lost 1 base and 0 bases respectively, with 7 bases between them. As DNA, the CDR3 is TGTGCCAGCAGCTTAGATCGGATCTCTGGGGCCAACGTCCTGACTTTC. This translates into CASSLDRISGANVLTF.

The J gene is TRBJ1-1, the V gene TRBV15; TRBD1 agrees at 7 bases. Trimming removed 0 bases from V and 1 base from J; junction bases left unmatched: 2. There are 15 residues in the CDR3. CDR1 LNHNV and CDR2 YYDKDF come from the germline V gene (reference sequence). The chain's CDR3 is CATSRDRQGNTEAFF. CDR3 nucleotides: TGTGCCACCAGCAGAGATAGACAGGGGAACACTGAAGCTTTCTTT.

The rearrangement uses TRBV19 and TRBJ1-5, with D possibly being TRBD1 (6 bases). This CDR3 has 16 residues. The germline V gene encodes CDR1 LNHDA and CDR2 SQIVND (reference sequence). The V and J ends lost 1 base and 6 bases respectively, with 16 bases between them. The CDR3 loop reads CASSIVGGGARQPQHF. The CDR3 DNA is TGTGCCAGTAGTATAGTTGGGGGCGGGGCGCGTCAGCCCCAGCATTTT.

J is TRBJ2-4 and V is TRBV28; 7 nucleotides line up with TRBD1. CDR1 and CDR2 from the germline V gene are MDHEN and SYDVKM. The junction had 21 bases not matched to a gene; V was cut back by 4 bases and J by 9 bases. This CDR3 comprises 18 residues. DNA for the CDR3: TGTGCCAGCAGTTCCGAAATCGAACGGGACAGCCAATGGGGCATTCAGTACTTC. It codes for CASSSEIERDSQWGIQYF.

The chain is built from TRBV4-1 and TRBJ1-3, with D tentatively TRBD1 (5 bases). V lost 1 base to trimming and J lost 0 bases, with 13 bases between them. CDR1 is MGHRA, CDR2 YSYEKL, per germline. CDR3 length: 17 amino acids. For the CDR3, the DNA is TGCGCCAGCAGCCAAGGAGAAGACAGCTTCTCTGGAAACACCATATATTTT. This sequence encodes CASSQGEDSFSGNTIYF.

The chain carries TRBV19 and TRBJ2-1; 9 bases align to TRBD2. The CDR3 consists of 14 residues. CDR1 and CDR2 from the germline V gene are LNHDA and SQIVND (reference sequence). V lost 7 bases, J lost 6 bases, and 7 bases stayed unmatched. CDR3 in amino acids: CASTVAGASNEQFF. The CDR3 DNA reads TGTGCCAGTACAGTAGCGGGGGCGAGCAATGAGCAGTTCTTC.

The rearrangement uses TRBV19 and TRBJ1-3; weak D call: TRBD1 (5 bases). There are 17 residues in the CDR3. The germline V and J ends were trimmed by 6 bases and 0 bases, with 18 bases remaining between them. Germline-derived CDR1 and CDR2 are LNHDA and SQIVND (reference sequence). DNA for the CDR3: TGTGCCAGTAGAAAATCCGGGACCGACTACTCTGGAAACACCATATATTTT. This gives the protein CASRKSGTDYSGNTIYF.

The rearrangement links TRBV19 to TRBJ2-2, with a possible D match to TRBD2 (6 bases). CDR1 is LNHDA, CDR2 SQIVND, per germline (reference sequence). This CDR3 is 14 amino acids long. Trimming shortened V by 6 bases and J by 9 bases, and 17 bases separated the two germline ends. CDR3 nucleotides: TGTGCCAGTAGAAGACGGGACTCCGCACGGGAGCTGTTTTTT. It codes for CASRRRDSARELFF.

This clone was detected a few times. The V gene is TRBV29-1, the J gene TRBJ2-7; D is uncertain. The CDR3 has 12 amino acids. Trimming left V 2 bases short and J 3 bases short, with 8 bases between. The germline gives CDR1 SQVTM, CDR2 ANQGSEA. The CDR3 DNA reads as TGCAGCGTTGAATTGACCGACTACGAGCAGTACTTC. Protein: CSVELTDYEQYF.

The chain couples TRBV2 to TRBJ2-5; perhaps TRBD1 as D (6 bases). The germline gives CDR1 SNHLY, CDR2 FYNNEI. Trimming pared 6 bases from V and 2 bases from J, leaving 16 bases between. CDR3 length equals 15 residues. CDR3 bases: TGTGCCAGCAGCCACGGCTTGAGGGGGCAAGAGACCCAGTACTTC. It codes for CASSHGLRGQETQYF. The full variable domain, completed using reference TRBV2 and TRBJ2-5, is EPEVTQTPSHQVTQMGQEVILRCVPISNHLYFYWYRQILGQKVEFLVSFYNNEISEKSEIFDDQFSVERPDGSNFTLKIRSTKLEDSAMYFCASSHGLRGQETQYFGPGTRLLVL.

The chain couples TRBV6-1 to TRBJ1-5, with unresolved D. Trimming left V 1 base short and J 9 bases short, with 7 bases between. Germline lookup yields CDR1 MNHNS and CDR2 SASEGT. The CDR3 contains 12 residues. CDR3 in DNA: TGTGCCAGCAGTGAAGGGGAGTTGCCCCAGCATTTT. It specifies CASSEGELPQHF.